Each of the 28 T cell receptor beta chains below was sequenced from the same sample in a study of shared clonotypes between healthy human individuals (dated by TCRdb to 2019 to 2021). Libraries were prepared through the immunoSEQ multiplex PCR assay. TCRdb carries this immuneACCESS record with in-frame sequences only. Its versions omit some clonotypes, under half of them owing to an unresolved V gene in the studies checked, with the rest unexplained. The sample table contains more than 2 million clones; only one count was recorded for around 93% of them. The leading ten clones occupy approximately 1.6% of the sample. CD8 naive samples were obtained by positive selection for CCR7 among CD45RO-negative cells, yielding a CD45RA+CCR7+ population from which TemRA cells were excluded. The material sequenced was naive CD8+ T cells from PBMCs. Taken with the paper, the label for cell subset or site translates to: CD45RA+CCR7+. The receptors derive from a man between 18 and 29 years old in good health. Some clones in this sample may be carry-over from other donors' samples.

The chain is built from TRBV27 and TRBJ1-1; D ambiguous. Germline V gives CDR1 MNHEY, CDR2 SMNVEV (reference sequence). The CDR3 contains 13 residues. V was trimmed by 3 bases and J by 1 base, leaving 6 bases between them. CDR3 coding DNA: TGTGCCAGCAGTTTTTTCAGGAACACTGAAGCTTTCTTT. Translation gives CASSFFRNTEAFF.

This rearrangement joins TRBV4-2 to TRBJ2-4; 9 positions match TRBD1. Germline V gene lookup returns CDR1 LGHNA and CDR2 YNFKEQ. Losses at the gene ends were 3 bases for V and 2 bases for J; bases not matched to a gene: 11. The CDR3 runs to 18 residues. The DNA for the CDR3 is TGTGCCAGCAGCCAGCGGGACAGGGCAGTAAAACCCAAAAACATTCAGTACTTC. Residues: CASSQRDRAVKPKNIQYF.

The chain recombines TRBV11-2 with TRBJ2-4, with TRBD2 identical over 12 bases. Germline V gives CDR1 SGHAT, CDR2 FQNNGV. V trimming: 6 bases; J trimming: 5 bases; junction bases outside the gene matches: 5. This CDR3 contains 15 residues. The DNA for the CDR3 is TGTGCCAGCAGGACTAGCGGGAGTCTTGAAAACATTCAGTACTTC. As protein: CASRTSGSLENIQYF.

The CDR3 DNA follows: TGTGCCAGTTTCACTAGACAGGGGGCAAGTGAAGCTTTCTTT. Translating gives CASFTRQGASEAFF. The rearrangement joins TRBV6-6 to TRBJ1-1, with 10 bases that match TRBD1. Trimming at V came to 9 bases and at J to 7 bases, leaving 11 bases not matched to a gene. The CDR3 is 14 amino acids. CDR1 and CDR2 from the germline V gene are MNHNY and SVGAGI (reference sequence).

This clone has a handful of counts. For the CDR3, the DNA is TGTGCCAGCAGGGGGTGGGCAGGGGATGGCTACACCTTC. Protein product: CASRGWAGDGYTF. This rearrangement joins TRBV6-5 to TRBJ1-2; D perhaps matches TRBD1 (6 bases). Germline CDR1 MNHEY, CDR2 SVGAGI. Trimming pared 6 bases from V and 6 bases from J, leaving 14 bases between. The CDR3 covers 13 residues.

The rearrangement links TRBV6-1 to TRBJ2-7; D assignment may be TRBD1 or TRBD2 (6 bases each). Per the germline V gene, CDR1 is MNHNS and CDR2 is SASEGT. The V and J ends lost 0 bases and 11 bases respectively, with 17 bases between them. The CDR3 covers 14 residues. The CDR3: CASSEAGSGAREYF. CDR3 in DNA: TGTGCCAGCAGTGAAGCAGGGTCGGGGGCTAGAGAGTACTTC.

The rearrangement links TRBV18 to TRBJ2-7; D remains ambiguous. Per the germline V gene, CDR1 is KGHSH and CDR2 is LQKENI. The CDR3 covers 16 residues. The V end lost 1 base, the J end lost 0 bases, and 13 bases lay between the germline ends. CDR3 bases: TGTGCCAGCTCACCACTCGTGGCTGAGAGCTCCTACGAGCAGTACTTC. This gives the protein CASSPLVAESSYEQYF.

V is TRBV5-4 and J is TRBJ1-1; D might be TRBD1 (5 bases). The CDR3 is 15 amino acids. Trimming stripped 0 bases from V and 4 bases from J, with 13 bases between. Germline V gene data show CDR1 as SGHNT and CDR2 as YYREEE (reference sequence). CDR3 in amino acids: CASSLDRGPGTEAFF. CDR3 nucleotides: TGTGCCAGCAGCTTGGATCGGGGCCCCGGCACTGAAGCTTTCTTT.

The CDR3 DNA reads as TGTGCCAGCAGTGAAGTCATCGGATCCGGGGAGCTGTTTTTT. Translated: CASSEVIGSGELFF. The chain is built from TRBV2 and TRBJ2-2, with D unclear. The CDR3 covers 14 residues. Deletions cut 1 base from V and 6 bases from J, with 9 bases between. Germline lookup yields CDR1 SNHLY and CDR2 FYNNEI.

The chain joins TRBV7-3 to TRBJ2-2; D call uncertain. Germline lookup yields CDR1 SGHTA and CDR2 FQGTGA. The CDR3 has 13 residues. Trimming removed 7 bases from V and 4 bases from J, with 10 bases in between. CDR3 sequence (DNA): TGTGCCAGCACCTCCAACCCCACCGGGGAGCTGTTTTTT. This sequence encodes CASTSNPTGELFF.

J is TRBJ2-1 and V is TRBV7-9; tentatively, D is TRBD2 (6 bases). The CDR3 is 13 residues long. Per germline, CDR1 SEHNR and CDR2 FQNEAQ (reference sequence). Trimming pared 7 bases from V and 6 bases from J, leaving 13 bases between. This CDR3 is CASNPDGGNEQFF. CDR3 in DNA: TGTGCCAGCAACCCTGACGGGGGCAATGAGCAGTTCTTC. Based on the CDR3 plus reference TRBV7-9 and TRBJ2-1, the full variable domain is DTGVSQNPRHKITKRGQNVTFRCDPISEHNRLYWYRQTLGQGPEFLTYFQNEAQLEKSRLLSDRFSAERPKGSFSTLEIQRTEQGDSAMYLCASNPDGGNEQFFGPGTRLTVL.

This clone was seen only a few times. The J gene is TRBJ1-1, the V gene TRBV19, with 8 bases aligning to TRBD1. CDR1 is LNHDA and CDR2 is SQIVND in the germline V gene (reference sequence). This CDR3 is built from 13 residues. Trimming at V came to 6 bases and at J to 5 bases, leaving 5 bases not matched to a gene. CDR3 amino acids: CASRLNRGTEAFF. Here the CDR3 DNA reads TGTGCCAGTAGACTTAACAGGGGGACTGAAGCTTTCTTT.

Notes on this clone: Different DNA sequences within this sample yield the same CDR3. The CDR3 region is CASSLAPRATDTQYF. DNA for the CDR3: TGTGCCAGCAGCTTAGCGCCCCGTGCCACAGATACGCAGTATTTT. The chain joins TRBV7-2 to TRBJ2-3; no firm D call. The CDR3 runs to 15 residues. In germline, CDR1 is SGHTA, CDR2 FQGNSA. V lost 0 bases, J lost 2 bases, and 9 bases lay in between.

This chain links TRBV9 with TRBJ2-5; possibly TRBD2 for D (5 bases). Between the trimmed V and J ends, which lost 3 bases and 5 bases, there was a span of 11 bases. Germline V lookup: CDR1 SGDLS, CDR2 YYNGEE. This CDR3 has 13 residues. The DNA for the CDR3 is TGTGCCAGCAGCGCGGGAACAATGGAGACCCAGTACTTC. This translates into CASSAGTMETQYF.

CDR3 coding DNA: TGTGCCAGCGGGAATATGAGGGAGCAGTACTTC. Translated, it gives CASGNMREQYF. The chain has TRBV27 and TRBJ2-7; D is uncertain. The CDR3 covers 11 residues. Germline V CDR1 and CDR2: MNHEY, SMNVEV (reference sequence). Trimming took off 8 bases at V and 7 bases at J, with 12 bases between the two ends.

V and J are TRBV28 and TRBJ2-2; 8 nucleotides agree with TRBD2. Germline V gene lookup returns CDR1 MDHEN and CDR2 SYDVKM. The CDR3 spans 17 residues. V trimming: 5 bases; J trimming: 6 bases; junction bases outside the gene matches: 14. CDR3 sequence: CASSVSTGGLTSGELFF. The DNA of the CDR3 is TGTGCCAGCAGTGTCTCCACGGGGGGGCTTACCTCCGGGGAGCTGTTTTTT.

V is TRBV6-5 and J is TRBJ2-7, with TRBD1 identical over 8 bases. J gave up 3 bases and V 0 bases, and 7 bases lay outside the gene matches. CDR1 is MNHEY and CDR2 is SVGAGI in the germline V gene. This CDR3 has 16 residues. The CDR3 here is CASSYSTGQVYYEQYF. For the CDR3, the DNA is TGTGCCAGCAGTTACTCAACGGGACAGGTGTACTACGAGCAGTACTTC.

The chain uses TRBV27 and TRBJ2-7, with D possibly TRBD1 on 6 matching bases. Germline values: CDR1 MNHEY, CDR2 SMNVEV (reference sequence). With 3 bases removed from V and 2 bases from J, the gap between germline ends came to 11 bases. This CDR3 is 14 amino acids long. The CDR3 is CASSFARGTYEQYF. The CDR3 DNA follows: TGTGCCAGCAGTTTTGCCAGGGGTACCTACGAGCAGTACTTC.

The chain combines TRBV11-3 with TRBJ1-1; D is uncertain. Germline lookup yields CDR1 SGHNT and CDR2 YENEEA. Trimming removed 5 bases at V and 10 bases at J, with 17 bases between. The CDR3 has 13 residues. The CDR3 nucleotides read TGTGCCAGCAGCCGAGATTTCGGAAGCTTAGCTTTCTTT. Encoded protein: CASSRDFGSLAFF.

The rearrangement joins TRBV27 to TRBJ2-7; 7 nucleotides line up with TRBD1. This CDR3 has 16 residues. Germline V gene lookup returns CDR1 MNHEY and CDR2 SMNVEV (reference sequence). Trimming at V came to 6 bases and at J to 1 base, leaving 12 bases not matched to a gene. The CDR3: CASSPSRGQSSYEQYF. Written as DNA, the CDR3 is TGTGCCAGCAGCCCTTCCCGGGGACAGTCGTCCTACGAGCAGTACTTC.

The V call is TRBV2, the J call TRBJ2-1, with 9 bases lining up with TRBD1. The CDR3 totals 15 residues. Germline CDR1 reads SNHLY; CDR2 reads FYNNEI. With V trimmed by 6 bases and J by 2 bases, 5 bases remained unmatched. The CDR3 here is CASRRGTGPYNEQFF. DNA for the CDR3: TGTGCCAGCAGAAGAGGGACAGGGCCCTACAATGAGCAGTTCTTC.

The chain couples TRBV2 to TRBJ2-5; D is unresolved. Germline CDR1 is SNHLY and CDR2 is FYNNEI. CDR3 size: 10 residues. V lost 7 bases, J lost 0 bases, and 0 bases lay in between. This chain's CDR3 is CASNQETQYF. CDR3 sequence (DNA): TGTGCCAGCAACCAAGAGACCCAGTACTTC.

Concerning this clone: The sample carries other DNA sequences with the same CDR3. V gene TRBV9 combines with J gene TRBJ2-7; D not certain. V was shortened by 0 bases and J by 0 bases, with 7 bases between the two germline ends. The germline V gene has CDR1 SGDLS and CDR2 YYNGEE. CDR3 length: 14 amino acids. The CDR3: CASSVGRNSYEQYF. The CDR3 region has the DNA TGTGCCAGCAGCGTAGGCCGGAACTCCTACGAGCAGTACTTC.

V is TRBV27 and J is TRBJ2-7; 7 positions agree with TRBD1. Germline V CDR1 and CDR2: MNHEY, SMNVEV (reference sequence). Trimming took 0 bases from V and 1 from J; bases not matched to a gene: 9. There are 17 residues in the CDR3. CDR3 bases: TGTGCCAGCAGTTTATCGGGAAAGAGGGGGCCTTCCTACGAGCAGTACTTC. Translating gives CASSLSGKRGPSYEQYF.

The rearrangement joins TRBV10-3 to TRBJ2-3; weak D call: TRBD2 (6 bases). Trimming left V 0 bases short and J 0 bases short, with 10 bases between. Germline V gives CDR1 ENHRY, CDR2 SYGVKD. The CDR3 loop spans 16 amino acids. The CDR3 DNA sequence: TGTGCCATCAGTGAGTCGAGGAGGGATAGCACAGATACGCAGTATTTT. It translates to CAISESRRDSTDTQYF.

Worth noting for this clone: Other nucleotide sequences from this sample produce the same CDR3. The genes are TRBV27 and TRBJ1-1, with TRBD1 matching 9 bases. With V trimmed by 3 bases and J by 4 bases, 3 bases remained unmatched. Germline-derived CDR1 and CDR2 are MNHEY and SMNVEV (reference sequence). This CDR3 contains 14 residues. The CDR3 nucleotides are TGTGCCAGCAGTTTCGACAGGGGGGGCACTGAAGCTTTCTTT. Its translation is CASSFDRGGTEAFF.

The V gene is TRBV4-1, the J gene TRBJ2-5; D tentatively fits TRBD1 or TRBD2 (5 bases each). Per germline, CDR1 MGHRA and CDR2 YSYEKL. V lost 1 base to trimming and J lost 5 bases, with 14 bases between them. The CDR3 totals 15 residues. CDR3 DNA sequence: TGCGCCAGCAGCCAAGGGGTCCAGGGCGGGGAGACCCAGTACTTC. It translates to CASSQGVQGGETQYF.

The V and J genes are TRBV7-3 and TRBJ2-7; D not certain. Per germline, CDR1 SGHTA and CDR2 FQGTGA. V gave up 5 bases and J gave up 2 bases, with 16 bases separating them. The CDR3 contains 15 residues. CDR3 loop: CASSVARGRTYEQYF. As DNA, the CDR3 is TGTGCCAGCAGCGTAGCCAGAGGACGGACCTACGAGCAGTACTTC.